The next 5 T cell receptor beta chains were all read from a single sample in a study of T cell responses to AZD1222 COVID-19 vaccine. Some clones are missing from TCRdb's copy, which holds only in-frame ones; the method was immunoSEQ multiplex PCR. Of 110,000 to 150,000 clones listed, 92% were seen once; the top ten hold 1.9%. The starting material was peripheral blood, obtained on day 0 of AZD1222 vaccination. These receptor sequences come from an adult in good health.

CDR3 nucleotides: TGCGCCAGCAGCTTTTACGGGACAGATCAGCCCCAGCATTTT. Its translation is CASSFYGTDQPQHF. The V and J genes are TRBV5-1 and TRBJ1-5; 7 nucleotides agree with TRBD1. The CDR3 contains 14 residues. V was clipped by 2 bases and J by 5 bases; unmatched bases: 4. Germline values: CDR1 SGHRS, CDR2 YFSETQ.

The chain uses TRBV28 and TRBJ2-7; 9 bases match TRBD1. V shed 2 bases, J shed 13 bases, and the junction held 12 bases outside the gene matches. Germline CDR1 and CDR2: MDHEN and SYDVKM. CDR3 length equals 14 residues. CDR3 in amino acids: CASSLGDRAAFYYF. CDR3 nucleotide sequence: TGTGCCAGCAGTTTAGGGGACAGGGCCGCATTTTACTACTTC. The full variable domain, with the rest looked up from reference TRBV28 and TRBJ2-7, is DVKVTQSSRYLVKRTGEKVFLECVQDMDHENMFWYRQDPGLGLRLIYFSYDVKMKEKGDIPEGYSVSREKKERFSLILESASTNQTSMYLCASSLGDRAAFYYFGPGTRLTVT.

This chain connects TRBV5-4 to TRBJ1-2; D ambiguous. This CDR3 comprises 15 residues. The germline V gene encodes CDR1 SGHNT and CDR2 YYREEE (reference sequence). V was trimmed by 4 bases and J by 4 bases, leaving 17 bases between them. The CDR3 sequence is CASSIRAAATYGYTF. In nucleotides, the CDR3 is TGTGCCAGCAGCATCCGAGCGGCAGCAACCTATGGCTACACCTTC. The whole variable domain, remainder taken from reference TRBV5-4 and TRBJ1-2, is ETGVTQSPTHLIKTRGQQVTLRCSSQSGHNTVSWYQQALGQGPQFIFQYYREEENGRGNFPPRFSGLQFPNYSSELNVNALELDDSALYLCASSIRAAATYGYTFGSGTRLTVV.

J is TRBJ1-1 and V is TRBV11-2; no definite D call. The CDR3 is 12 amino acids. CDR1 SGHAT and CDR2 FQNNGV come from the germline V gene. Trimming left V 1 base short and J 7 bases short, with 7 bases between. This chain's CDR3 is CASSLAQREAFF. DNA of the CDR3: TGTGCCAGCAGCTTAGCACAGCGTGAAGCTTTCTTT.

The chain is built from TRBV30 and TRBJ2-7; possibly TRBD1 or TRBD2 for D (5 bases each). V gave up 0 bases and J gave up 7 bases, with 19 bases separating them. Germline V CDR1 and CDR2: GTSNPN, SVGIG (reference sequence). The CDR3 runs 15 residues. This CDR3 is CAWSVLQWGNGEQYF. CDR3 in DNA: TGTGCCTGGAGTGTACTTCAGTGGGGGAACGGGGAGCAGTACTTC.